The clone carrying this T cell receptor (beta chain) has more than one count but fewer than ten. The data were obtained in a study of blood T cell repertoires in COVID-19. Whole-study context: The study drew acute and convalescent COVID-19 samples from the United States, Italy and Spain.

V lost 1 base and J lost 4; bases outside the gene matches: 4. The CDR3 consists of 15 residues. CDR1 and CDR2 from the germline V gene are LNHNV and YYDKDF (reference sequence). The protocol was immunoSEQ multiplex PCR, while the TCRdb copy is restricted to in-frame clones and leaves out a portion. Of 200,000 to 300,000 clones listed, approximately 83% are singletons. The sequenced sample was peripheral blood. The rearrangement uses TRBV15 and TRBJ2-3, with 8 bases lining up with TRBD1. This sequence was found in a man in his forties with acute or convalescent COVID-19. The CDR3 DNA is TGTGCCACCAGCAGAGGGACAGGGTCATCAGATACGCAGTATTTT. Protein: CATSRGTGSSDTQYF.